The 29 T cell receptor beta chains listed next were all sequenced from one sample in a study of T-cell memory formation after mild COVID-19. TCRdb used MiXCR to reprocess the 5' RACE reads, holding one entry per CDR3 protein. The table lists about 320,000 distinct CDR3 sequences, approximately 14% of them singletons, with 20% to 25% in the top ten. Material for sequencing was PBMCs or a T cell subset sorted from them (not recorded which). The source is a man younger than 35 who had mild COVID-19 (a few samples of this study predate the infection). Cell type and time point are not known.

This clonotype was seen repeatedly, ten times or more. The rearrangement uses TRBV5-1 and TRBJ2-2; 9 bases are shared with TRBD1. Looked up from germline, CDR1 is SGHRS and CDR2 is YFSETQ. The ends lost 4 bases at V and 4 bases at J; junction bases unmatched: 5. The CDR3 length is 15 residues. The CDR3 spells CASSRDRATTGELFF. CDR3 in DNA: TGCGCCAGCAGCCGGGACAGGGCGACCACCGGGGAGCTGTTTTTT.

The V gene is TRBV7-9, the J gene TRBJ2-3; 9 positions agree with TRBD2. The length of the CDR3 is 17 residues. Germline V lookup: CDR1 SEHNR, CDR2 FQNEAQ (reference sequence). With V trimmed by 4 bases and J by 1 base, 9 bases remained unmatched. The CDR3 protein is CASSSTASGVRTDTQYF. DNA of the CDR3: TGTGCCAGCAGCTCTACCGCTAGCGGGGTACGCACAGATACGCAGTATTTT.

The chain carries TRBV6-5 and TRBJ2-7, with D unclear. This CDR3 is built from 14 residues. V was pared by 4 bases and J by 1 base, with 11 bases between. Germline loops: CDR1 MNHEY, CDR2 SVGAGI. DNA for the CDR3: TGTGCCAGCAGTTTGTCTAAGTTTTCCTACGAGCAGTACTTC. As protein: CASSLSKFSYEQYF.

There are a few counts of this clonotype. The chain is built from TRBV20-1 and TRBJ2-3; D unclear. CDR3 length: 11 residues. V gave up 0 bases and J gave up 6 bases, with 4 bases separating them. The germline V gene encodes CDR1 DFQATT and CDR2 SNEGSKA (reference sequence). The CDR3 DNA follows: TGCAGTGCTAGAGAAAGGGATACGCAGTATTTT. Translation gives CSARERDTQYF.

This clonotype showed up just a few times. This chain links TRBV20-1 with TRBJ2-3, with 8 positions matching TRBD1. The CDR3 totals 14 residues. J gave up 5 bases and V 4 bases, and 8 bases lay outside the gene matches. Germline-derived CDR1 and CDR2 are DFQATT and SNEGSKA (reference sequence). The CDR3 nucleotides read TGCAGTGCTAAGGGGCAGGGGGCAATAGATACGCAGTATTTT. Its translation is CSAKGQGAIDTQYF.

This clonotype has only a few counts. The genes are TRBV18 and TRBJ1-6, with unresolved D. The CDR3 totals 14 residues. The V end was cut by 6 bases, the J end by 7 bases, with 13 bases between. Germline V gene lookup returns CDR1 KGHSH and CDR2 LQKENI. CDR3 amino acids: CASSKTTENSPLHF. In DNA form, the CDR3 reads TGTGCCAGCTCGAAAACAACAGAGAATTCACCCCTCCACTTT.

The CDR3 reads CSASNNSPLHF. The CDR3 DNA reads as TGCAGTGCGTCAAATAATTCACCCCTCCACTTT. This sequence joins TRBV20-1 and TRBJ1-6; no firm D call. Germline values: CDR1 DFQATT, CDR2 SNEGSKA (reference sequence). The CDR3 covers 11 residues. The V end lost 6 bases, the J end lost 5 bases, and 5 bases lay between the germline ends.

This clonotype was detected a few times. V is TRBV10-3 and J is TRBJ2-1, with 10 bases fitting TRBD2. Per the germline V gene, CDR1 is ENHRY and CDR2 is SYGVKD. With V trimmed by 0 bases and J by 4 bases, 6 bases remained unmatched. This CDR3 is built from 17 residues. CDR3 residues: CAISESGASGGYNEQFF. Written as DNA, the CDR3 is TGTGCCATCAGTGAGTCAGGGGCTAGCGGGGGTTACAATGAGCAGTTCTTC.

This CDR3 is CASSPELGSGNTIYF. In nucleotides, the CDR3 is TGTGCCAGCTCACCAGAGTTGGGGTCCGGAAACACCATATATTTT. This sequence joins TRBV18 and TRBJ1-3; no clear D. CDR1 is KGHSH and CDR2 is LQKENI in the germline V gene. V lost 2 bases and J 4 bases, leaving 12 bases between the germline ends. The CDR3 is 15 amino acids.

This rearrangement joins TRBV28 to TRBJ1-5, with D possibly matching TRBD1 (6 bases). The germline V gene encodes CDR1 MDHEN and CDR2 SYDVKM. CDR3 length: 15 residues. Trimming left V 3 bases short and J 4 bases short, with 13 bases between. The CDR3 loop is CASSFLGARNQPQHF. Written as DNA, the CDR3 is TGTGCCAGCAGTTTCTTGGGGGCCCGAAATCAGCCCCAGCATTTT. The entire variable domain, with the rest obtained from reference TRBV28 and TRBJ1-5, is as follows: DVKVTQSSRYLVKRTGEKVFLECVQDMDHENMFWYRQDPGLGLRLIYFSYDVKMKEKGDIPEGYSVSREKKERFSLILESASTNQTSMYLCASSFLGARNQPQHFGDGTRLSIL.

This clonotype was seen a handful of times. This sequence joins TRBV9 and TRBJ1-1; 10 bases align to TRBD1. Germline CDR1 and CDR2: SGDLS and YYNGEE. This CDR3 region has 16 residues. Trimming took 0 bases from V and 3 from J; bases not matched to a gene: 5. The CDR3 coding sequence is TGTGCCAGCAGCGTAGTGGGACAGGGGAGAGACACTGAAGCTTTCTTT. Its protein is CASSVVGQGRDTEAFF.

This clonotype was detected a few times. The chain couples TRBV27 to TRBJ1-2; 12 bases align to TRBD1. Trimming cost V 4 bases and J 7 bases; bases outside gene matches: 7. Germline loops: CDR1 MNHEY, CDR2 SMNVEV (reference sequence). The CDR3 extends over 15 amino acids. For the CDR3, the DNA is TGTGCCAGCAGTTGGCGGGGACAGGGGGCTTTTGGCTACACCTTC. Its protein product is CASSWRGQGAFGYTF.

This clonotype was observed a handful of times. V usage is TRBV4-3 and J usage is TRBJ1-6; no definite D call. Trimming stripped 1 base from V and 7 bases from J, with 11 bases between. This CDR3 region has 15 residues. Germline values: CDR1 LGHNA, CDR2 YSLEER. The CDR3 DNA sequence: TGCGCCAGCAGCCAAGTGGAGGCCGGGAATTCACCCCTCCACTTT. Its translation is CASSQVEAGNSPLHF.

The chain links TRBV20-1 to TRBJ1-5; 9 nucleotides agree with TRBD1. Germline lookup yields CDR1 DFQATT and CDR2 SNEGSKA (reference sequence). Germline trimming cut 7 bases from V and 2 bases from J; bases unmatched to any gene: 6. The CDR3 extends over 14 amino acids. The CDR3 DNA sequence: TGCAGTGTCCCCCGGACAGGGGGCAATCAGCCCCAGCATTTT. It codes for CSVPRTGGNQPQHF.

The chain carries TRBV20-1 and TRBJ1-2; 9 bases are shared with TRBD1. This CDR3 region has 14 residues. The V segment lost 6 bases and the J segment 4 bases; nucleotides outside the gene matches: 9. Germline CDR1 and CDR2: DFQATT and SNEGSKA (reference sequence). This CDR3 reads CSAQGTGYSYGYTF. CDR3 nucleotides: TGCAGTGCACAGGGGACAGGGTATAGCTATGGCTACACCTTC.

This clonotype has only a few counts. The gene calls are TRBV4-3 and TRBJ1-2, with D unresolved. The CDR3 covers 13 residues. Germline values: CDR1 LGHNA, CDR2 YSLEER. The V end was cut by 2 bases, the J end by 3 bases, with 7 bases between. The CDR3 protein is CASSQRVHYGYTF. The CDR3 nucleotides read TGCGCCAGCAGCCAACGGGTCCACTATGGCTACACCTTC.

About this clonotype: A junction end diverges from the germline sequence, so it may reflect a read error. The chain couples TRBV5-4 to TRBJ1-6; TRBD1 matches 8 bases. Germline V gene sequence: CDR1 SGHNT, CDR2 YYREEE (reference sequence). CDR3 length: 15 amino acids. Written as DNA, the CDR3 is TGTGCCGGCAGGGACAGGCTCTCCTATACTTCACCCCTCCACTTT. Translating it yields CAGRDRLSYTSPLHF.

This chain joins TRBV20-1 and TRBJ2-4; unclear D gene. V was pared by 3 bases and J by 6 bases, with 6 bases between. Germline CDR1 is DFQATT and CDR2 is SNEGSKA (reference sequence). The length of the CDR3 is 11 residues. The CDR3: CSARPGNIQYF. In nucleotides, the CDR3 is TGCAGTGCTAGGCCAGGAAACATTCAGTACTTC.

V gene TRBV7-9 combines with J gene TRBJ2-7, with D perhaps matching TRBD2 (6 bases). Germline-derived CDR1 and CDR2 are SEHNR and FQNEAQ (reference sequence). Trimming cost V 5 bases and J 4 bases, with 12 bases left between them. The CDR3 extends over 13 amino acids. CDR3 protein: CASSHSRGYEQYF. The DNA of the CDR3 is TGTGCCAGCAGCCACTCCCGGGGGTACGAGCAGTACTTC.

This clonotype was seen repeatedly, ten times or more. Here the CDR3 DNA reads TGTGCCAGCACCCGGCTCGGGGGGGTCGTCACAGATACGCAGTATTTT. This translates into CASTRLGGVVTDTQYF. V is TRBV7-2 and J is TRBJ2-3, with TRBD2 matching over 8 bases. Per germline, CDR1 SGHTA and CDR2 FQGNSA. The CDR3 loop spans 16 amino acids. V dropped 7 bases and J dropped 2; count of bases not matched to a gene: 11.

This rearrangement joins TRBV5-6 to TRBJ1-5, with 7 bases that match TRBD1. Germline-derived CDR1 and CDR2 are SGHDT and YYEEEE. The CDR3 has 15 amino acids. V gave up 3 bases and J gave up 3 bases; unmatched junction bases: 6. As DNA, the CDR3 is TGTGCCAGCAGCTCGGACAGGCGACTCAATCAGCCCCAGCATTTT. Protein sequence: CASSSDRRLNQPQHF.

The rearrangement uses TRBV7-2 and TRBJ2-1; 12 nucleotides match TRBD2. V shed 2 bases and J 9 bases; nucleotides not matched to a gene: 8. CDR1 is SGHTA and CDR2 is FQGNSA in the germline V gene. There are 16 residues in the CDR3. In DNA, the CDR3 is TGTGCCAGCAGCTTATGGAGACTAGCGGGGGCGGGTGAGCAGTTCTTC. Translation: CASSLWRLAGAGEQFF.

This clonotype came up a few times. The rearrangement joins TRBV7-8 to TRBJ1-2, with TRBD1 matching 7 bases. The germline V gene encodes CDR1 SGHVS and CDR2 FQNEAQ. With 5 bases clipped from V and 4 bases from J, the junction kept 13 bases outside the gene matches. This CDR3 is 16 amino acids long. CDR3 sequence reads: CASSPRGTEGAYGYTF. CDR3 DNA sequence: TGTGCCAGCAGCCCCCGGGGGACAGAGGGGGCCTATGGCTACACCTTC.

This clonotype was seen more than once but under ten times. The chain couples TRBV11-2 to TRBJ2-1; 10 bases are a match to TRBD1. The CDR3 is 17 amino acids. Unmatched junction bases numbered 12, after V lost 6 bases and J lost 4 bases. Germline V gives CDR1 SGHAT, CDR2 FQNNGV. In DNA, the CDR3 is TGTGCCAGCAGACCGGATCCGGGACAGGGGTCGTACAATGAGCAGTTCTTC. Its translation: CASRPDPGQGSYNEQFF.

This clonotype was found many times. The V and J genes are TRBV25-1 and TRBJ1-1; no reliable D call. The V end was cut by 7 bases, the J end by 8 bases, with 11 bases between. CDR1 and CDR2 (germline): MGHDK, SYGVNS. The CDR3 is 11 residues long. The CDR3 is CASMGGWEAFF. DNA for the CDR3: TGTGCCAGCATGGGAGGGTGGGAAGCTTTCTTT.

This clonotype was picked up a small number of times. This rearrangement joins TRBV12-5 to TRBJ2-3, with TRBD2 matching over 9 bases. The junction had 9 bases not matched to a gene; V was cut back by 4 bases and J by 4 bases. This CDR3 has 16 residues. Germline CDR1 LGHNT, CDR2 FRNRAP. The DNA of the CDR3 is TGTGCTAGTGGTTCGACCCTTCGCGGGGGGGCAGATACGCAGTATTTT. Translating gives CASGSTLRGGADTQYF.

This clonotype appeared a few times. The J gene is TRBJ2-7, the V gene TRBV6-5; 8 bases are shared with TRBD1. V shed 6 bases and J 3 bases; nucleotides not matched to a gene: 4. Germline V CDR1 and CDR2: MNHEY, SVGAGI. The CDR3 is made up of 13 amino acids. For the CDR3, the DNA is TGTGCCAGCAGGCAGGGACAGGTCTACGAGCAGTACTTC. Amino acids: CASRQGQVYEQYF.

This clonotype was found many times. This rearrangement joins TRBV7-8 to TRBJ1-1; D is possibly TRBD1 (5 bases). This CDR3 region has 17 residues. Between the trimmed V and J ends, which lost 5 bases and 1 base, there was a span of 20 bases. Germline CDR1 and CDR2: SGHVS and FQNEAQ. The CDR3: CASSLGRRTRENTEAFF. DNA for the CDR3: TGTGCCAGCAGCCTAGGTCGAAGGACAAGAGAGAACACTGAAGCTTTCTTT.

This chain's CDR3 is CASSLARLAGEQYF. The CDR3 coding sequence is TGTGCCAGCAGTTTGGCTAGACTAGCGGGCGAGCAGTACTTC. This chain connects TRBV27 to TRBJ2-7; TRBD2 matches 10 bases. V dropped 3 bases and J dropped 6; count of bases not matched to a gene: 5. From germline, CDR1 is MNHEY and CDR2 SMNVEV (reference sequence). This CDR3 has 14 amino acids.